A single sample gave rise to the 27 T cell receptor beta chains below, sequenced in a study of blood T cell repertoires in COVID-19. The method was immunoSEQ multiplex PCR; TCRdb's version includes in-frame clones alone and lacks a portion of them. The data show approximately 94,000 clones, over 80% seen once. Sequences were obtained from peripheral blood. Receptor source: a woman between 50 and 59 years old in a cohort sampled during active COVID-19.

The chain links TRBV7-8 to TRBJ2-7; D remains unclear. The CDR3 loop spans 15 amino acids. CDR1 SGHVS and CDR2 FQNEAQ come from the germline V gene. The V end was cut by 3 bases, the J end by 4 bases, with 16 bases between. The CDR3 nucleotides are TGTGCCAGCAGCTTTCGGCAGAGTGGGCCTTACGAGCAGTACTTC. Amino acids: CASSFRQSGPYEQYF.

V is TRBV11-3 and J is TRBJ2-2; possibly TRBD2 for D (7 bases). This CDR3 is built from 20 residues. V gave up 5 bases and J gave up 0 bases, with 25 bases separating them. Germline values: CDR1 SGHNT, CDR2 YENEEA. CDR3 in DNA: TGTGCCAGCAGCACCCGAAGGGGGGGCACGGGTGGTCCGAACACCGGGGAGCTGTTTTTT. It codes for CASSTRRGGTGGPNTGELFF. Filled out from reference TRBV11-3 and TRBJ2-2, the complete variable domain reads EAGVVQSPRYKIIEKKQPVAFWCNPISGHNTLYWYLQNLGQGPELLIRYENEEAVDDSQLPKDRFSAERLKGVDSTLKIQPAELGDSAVYLCASSTRRGGTGGPNTGELFFGEGSRLTVL.

The gene calls are TRBV7-8 and TRBJ1-5, with D tentatively TRBD1 (6 bases). Trimming took off 8 bases at V and 0 bases at J, with 17 bases between the two ends. CDR1 is SGHVS and CDR2 is FQNEAQ in the germline V gene. This CDR3 comprises 16 residues. In DNA, the CDR3 is TGTGCCAGCGGAGACATCACAGGGTATAGCAATCAGCCCCAGCATTTT. Encoded protein: CASGDITGYSNQPQHF. The complete variable domain, with remaining parts taken from reference TRBV7-8 and TRBJ1-5, reads GAGVSQSPRYKVAKRGQDVALRCDPISGHVSLFWYQQALGQGPEFLTYFQNEAQLDKSGLPSDRFFAERPEGSVSTLKIQRTQQEDSAVYLCASGDITGYSNQPQHFGDGTRLSIL.

In this sample, this clone turned up once. The chain joins TRBV30 to TRBJ1-5, with D tentatively TRBD1 (6 bases). The CDR3 runs to 16 residues. V gave up 5 bases and J gave up 2 bases, with 19 bases separating them. CDR1 is GTSNPN and CDR2 is SVGIG in the germline V gene (reference sequence). The CDR3: CAWAGGGAPRNQPQHF. The CDR3 nucleotides are TGTGCCTGGGCCGGAGGGGGGGCTCCTCGCAATCAGCCCCAGCATTTT.

The chain recombines TRBV11-1 with TRBJ1-5; 7 nucleotides align to TRBD1. V dropped 5 bases and J dropped 7; count of bases not matched to a gene: 5. The CDR3 spans 13 residues. CDR1 SGHAT and CDR2 FQDESV come from the germline V gene (reference sequence). The DNA of the CDR3 is TGTGCCAGCAGCCTCGACAGGGCCCAGCCCCAGCATTTT. Protein sequence: CASSLDRAQPQHF. Together with reference TRBV11-1 and TRBJ1-5, the CDR3 gives the full variable domain: EAEVAQSPRYKITEKSQAVAFWCDPISGHATLYWYRQILGQGPELLVQFQDESVVDDSQLPKDRFSAERLKGVDSTLKIQPAELGDSAMYLCASSLDRAQPQHFGDGTRLSIL.

The chain combines TRBV7-9 with TRBJ2-1, with 9 bases lining up with TRBD2. The CDR3 has 15 amino acids. Looked up from germline, CDR1 is SEHNR and CDR2 is FQNEAQ (reference sequence). Germline trimming cut 1 base from V and 2 bases from J; bases unmatched to any gene: 0. CDR3 DNA: TGTGCCAGCAGCTTAGTAGCGGGGGCCTACAATGAGCAGTTCTTC. Translation gives CASSLVAGAYNEQFF.

The V gene is TRBV5-5, the J gene TRBJ2-1; a possible D gene is TRBD2 (6 bases). Germline-derived CDR1 and CDR2 are SGHKS and YYEKEE (reference sequence). The CDR3 extends over 20 amino acids. Trimming took off 0 bases at V and 1 base at J, with 23 bases between the two ends. The CDR3 sequence: CASSLESAGYGGRSYNEQFF. CDR3 DNA: TGTGCCAGCAGCTTGGAGTCGGCCGGCTACGGGGGTCGGTCCTACAATGAGCAGTTCTTC.

The count of this clone is one. The rearrangement links TRBV7-6 to TRBJ2-3; the D is unclear. The CDR3 loop spans 15 amino acids. Trimming took 1 base from V and 1 from J, leaving 9 bases between them. Germline CDR1 SGHVS, CDR2 FNYEAQ. CDR3 DNA: TGTGCCAGCAGCTTAGTTAGTGATGGCACAGATACGCAGTATTTT. It yields the protein CASSLVSDGTDTQYF.

CDR3 bases: TGCGCCAGTAAACTAGCGGGGGACACAGATACGCAGTATTTT. Its translation is CASKLAGDTDTQYF. The chain has TRBV5-1 and TRBJ2-3; 11 bases line up with TRBD2. Germline CDR1 and CDR2: SGHRS and YFSETQ. Unmatched junction bases numbered 4, after V lost 8 bases and J lost 2 bases. This CDR3 contains 14 residues.

V gene TRBV5-4 combines with J gene TRBJ1-2; possible D gene TRBD1, 6 bases. The CDR3 spans 15 residues. From germline, CDR1 is SGHNT and CDR2 YYREEE (reference sequence). The germline V and J ends were trimmed by 0 bases and 13 bases, with 22 bases remaining between them. The CDR3 region is CASSLVAGAFYGVTF. The CDR3, as DNA: TGTGCCAGCAGCTTGGTGGCAGGGGCGTTCTATGGGGTCACCTTC.

The V gene is TRBV2, the J gene TRBJ2-2; D might be TRBD1 (6 bases). Germline values: CDR1 SNHLY, CDR2 FYNNEI. The CDR3 loop spans 15 amino acids. The V end lost 4 bases, the J end lost 1 base, and 10 bases lay between the germline ends. This CDR3 reads CASSVRGMNTGELFF. The CDR3 nucleotides are TGTGCCAGCAGTGTAAGGGGGATGAACACCGGGGAGCTGTTTTTT.

The gene calls are TRBV2 and TRBJ2-5, with TRBD2 matching 7 bases. The CDR3 extends over 16 amino acids. V was pared by 5 bases and J by 4 bases, with 13 bases of the junction left unmatched. Germline V gene data show CDR1 as SNHLY and CDR2 as FYNNEI. CDR3 bases: TGTGCCAGCAGTCTCAATGGGGCGGGGGTAGGAGAGACCCAGTACTTC. Translation gives CASSLNGAGVGETQYF. The full variable domain, its missing parts supplied by reference TRBV2 and TRBJ2-5, is EPEVTQTPSHQVTQMGQEVILRCVPISNHLYFYWYRQILGQKVEFLVSFYNNEISEKSEIFDDQFSVERPDGSNFTLKIRSTKLEDSAMYFCASSLNGAGVGETQYFGPGTRLLVL.

This chain links TRBV19 with TRBJ1-5; 8 bases line up with TRBD1. The germline V gene encodes CDR1 LNHDA and CDR2 SQIVND (reference sequence). This CDR3 comprises 16 residues. The trim removed 2 bases at V and 6 bases at J, leaving 9 bases unmatched. The chain's CDR3 is CASSILGQGEGQPQHF. DNA for the CDR3: TGTGCCAGTAGTATATTAGGACAGGGTGAGGGTCAGCCCCAGCATTTT.

The V and J genes are TRBV5-1 and TRBJ2-7, with 9 bases aligning to TRBD1. J gave up 6 bases and V 4 bases, and 11 bases lay outside the gene matches. The CDR3 is 15 residues long. Per germline, CDR1 SGHRS and CDR2 YFSETQ. The CDR3 loop is CASSPSWDRALEQYF. The CDR3 DNA follows: TGCGCCAGCAGCCCAAGTTGGGACAGGGCGCTCGAGCAGTACTTC.

The chain combines TRBV5-5 with TRBJ2-4; the match to TRBD1 covers 7 bases. Germline V lookup: CDR1 SGHKS, CDR2 YYEKEE (reference sequence). The CDR3 consists of 19 residues. Trimming took 0 bases from V and 1 from J; bases not matched to a gene: 13. CDR3 DNA sequence: TGTGCCAGCAGCTTGGACAGGGGCCTTCTCGGGCCGGCCAAAAACATTCAGTACTTC. Translation: CASSLDRGLLGPAKNIQYF.

The rearrangement joins TRBV5-8 to TRBJ1-4; 9 bases align to TRBD1. The germline CDR1 and CDR2 sequences are SGHTS and YDEGEE. The CDR3 length is 13 residues. V shed 7 bases and J 5 bases; nucleotides not matched to a gene: 3. In DNA form, the CDR3 reads TGTGCCAGCCACGGGACAGGGAATGAAAAACTGTTTTTT. Translated, it gives CASHGTGNEKLFF.

This chain joins TRBV6-6 and TRBJ1-2, with D unclear. The V end lost 0 bases, the J end lost 7 bases, and 15 bases lay between the germline ends. Germline V gene sequence: CDR1 MNHNY, CDR2 SVGAGI (reference sequence). CDR3 length: 15 residues. CDR3 sequence (DNA): TGTGCCAGCAGTTACTCGAGCAGTGGTCAGGTTGGCTACACCTTC. It encodes CASSYSSSGQVGYTF.

The chain joins TRBV19 to TRBJ2-1, with 9 bases aligning to TRBD1. Germline trimming cut 8 bases from V and 5 bases from J; bases unmatched to any gene: 4. Germline V gene lookup returns CDR1 LNHDA and CDR2 SQIVND (reference sequence). CDR3 size: 13 residues. As DNA, the CDR3 is TGTGCCAGTGCGGGACAGGGTGACAATGAGCAGTTCTTC. This translates into CASAGQGDNEQFF.

The gene calls are TRBV9 and TRBJ2-5; D is ambiguous. The germline V gene encodes CDR1 SGDLS and CDR2 YYNGEE. Trimming took 0 bases from V and 5 from J, leaving 5 bases between them. The CDR3 spans 12 residues. The CDR3 DNA is TGTGCCAGCAGCGTAGACGGGGAGACCCAGTACTTC. As protein: CASSVDGETQYF. Filled out from reference TRBV9 and TRBJ2-5, the complete variable domain reads DSGVTQTPKHLITATGQRVTLRCSPRSGDLSVYWYQQSLDQGLQFLIQYYNGEERAKGNILERFSAQQFPDLHSELNLSSLELGDSALYFCASSVDGETQYFGPGTRLLVL.

This clone was recorded a few times. The V call is TRBV4-1, the J call TRBJ2-7; 8 positions agree with TRBD1. V was clipped by 1 base and J by 3 bases; unmatched bases: 5. This CDR3 has 15 amino acids. Germline lookup yields CDR1 MGHRA and CDR2 YSYEKL. CDR3 sequence reads: CASSQGGQDLYEQYF. CDR3 in DNA: TGCGCCAGCAGCCAAGGGGGACAGGACCTCTACGAGCAGTACTTC.

V and J are TRBV28 and TRBJ2-7, with 8 bases lining up with TRBD1. The CDR3 runs 14 residues. V shed 3 bases, J shed 4 bases, and the junction held 5 bases outside the gene matches. Germline V gene lookup returns CDR1 MDHEN and CDR2 SYDVKM. The CDR3 nucleotides are TGTGCCAGCAGTTTCCTAGACAGGGGTTACGAGCAGTACTTC. Protein: CASSFLDRGYEQYF.

The chain has TRBV3-1 (or the pseudogene TRBV3-2) and TRBJ1-2; the match to TRBD1 covers 7 bases. Germline CDR1 and CDR2: LGHDT and YNNKEL (reference sequence). The V gene end was trimmed by 0 bases and the J gene end by 6 bases; junction bases not matched to a gene: 7. The CDR3 loop spans 15 amino acids. The CDR3 loop reads CASSQETRGFHGYTF. In DNA form, the CDR3 reads TGTGCCAGCAGCCAAGAGACCAGGGGGTTCCATGGCTACACCTTC.

This rearrangement joins TRBV5-1 to TRBJ2-3; no definite D call. From germline, CDR1 is SGHRS and CDR2 YFSETQ. The length of the CDR3 is 13 residues. V was trimmed by 5 bases and J by 1 base, leaving 8 bases between them. DNA for the CDR3: TGCGCCAGCAGGGCGAGCGGCACAGATACGCAGTATTTT. This gives the protein CASRASGTDTQYF.

This clone was counted once. The chain couples TRBV21-1 to TRBJ2-6; the table's D call, TRBD2, has no DNA check behind it. TRBV21-1 is noted as a pseudogene. This CDR3 has 17 residues. The CDR3 loop is CASTLSRRSSGANVLTF. As DNA, the CDR3 is TGTGCCAGCACCCTCTCACGACGGAGCTCTGGGGCCAACGTCCTGACTTTC.

A word on this clone: Mismatch with germline at one junction end may stem from a read error. V and J are TRBV2 and TRBJ1-3; 8 bases fit TRBD1. The CDR3 is 14 residues long. Per germline, CDR1 SNHLY and CDR2 FYNNEI. The CDR3 protein is CASSIGQGGDTIYF. The CDR3 DNA sequence: TGTGCCAGCAGTATCGGACAGGGTGGAGACACCATATATTTT.

The rearrangement links TRBV28 to TRBJ1-2; the match to TRBD1 covers 8 bases. The CDR3 contains 15 residues. The ends lost 4 bases at V and 7 bases at J; junction bases unmatched: 11. Germline values: CDR1 MDHEN, CDR2 SYDVKM. CDR3 bases: TGTGCCAGCAGTTCATCACCCGAAACAGGGGGTGGCTACACCTTC. Its protein is CASSSSPETGGGYTF.

V gene TRBV5-1 combines with J gene TRBJ2-7, with 8 positions matching TRBD1. The length of the CDR3 is 15 residues. Germline V CDR1 and CDR2: SGHRS, YFSETQ. After removal of 0 bases from V and 2 bases from J, the junction contained 4 bases not matched to a gene. The CDR3 bases are TGCGCCAGCAGCTTGGCCCAGGGGGCAACCTACGAGCAGTACTTC. Encoded protein: CASSLAQGATYEQYF. Based on the CDR3 plus reference TRBV5-1 and TRBJ2-7, the full variable domain is KAGVTQTPRYLIKTRGQQVTLSCSPISGHRSVSWYQQTPGQGLQFLFEYFSETQRNKGNFPGRFSGRQFSNSRSEMNVSTLELGDSALYLCASSLAQGATYEQYFGPGTRLTVT.